This TCR beta chain was captured by sequencing in a study of shared clonotypes between healthy human individuals. The data were produced by immunoSEQ multiplex PCR, yet TCRdb's version contains in-frame clones alone and is incomplete. The table records about 1.5 million clones, about 98% of them present only once. The CDR3 sequence is 13 residues long. V was clipped by 5 bases and J by 6 bases; unmatched bases: 4. Germline CDR1 LNHDA, CDR2 SQIVND (reference sequence). The chain employs TRBV19 and TRBJ2-1, with TRBD1 matching over 7 bases. The origin of this receptor is a man aged 25 to 45 in good health. The sequencing sample was made of naive CD4+ T cells sorted from blood. Subset meaning: CD45RA+ positively selected. The CDR3 bases are TGTGCCAGTAGTGGGACAGTAATCAATGAGCAGTTCTTC. This translates into CASSGTVINEQFF.